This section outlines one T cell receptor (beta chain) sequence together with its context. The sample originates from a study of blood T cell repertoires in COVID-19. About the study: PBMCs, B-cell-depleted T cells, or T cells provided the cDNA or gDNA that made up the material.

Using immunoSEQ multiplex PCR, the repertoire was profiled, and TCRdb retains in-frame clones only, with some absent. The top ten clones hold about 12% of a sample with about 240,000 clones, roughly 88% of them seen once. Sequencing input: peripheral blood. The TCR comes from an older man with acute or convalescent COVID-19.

The DNA of the CDR3 is TGTGCCAGCAGATCACAGGGGACGACCTACGAGCAGTACTTC. It codes for CASRSQGTTYEQYF. The chain combines TRBV3-1 (or the pseudogene TRBV3-2) with TRBJ2-7, with TRBD1 identical over 7 bases. Losses at the gene ends were 6 bases for V and 2 bases for J; bases not matched to a gene: 7. This CDR3 comprises 14 residues. CDR1 is LGHDT, CDR2 YNNKEL, per germline (reference sequence).